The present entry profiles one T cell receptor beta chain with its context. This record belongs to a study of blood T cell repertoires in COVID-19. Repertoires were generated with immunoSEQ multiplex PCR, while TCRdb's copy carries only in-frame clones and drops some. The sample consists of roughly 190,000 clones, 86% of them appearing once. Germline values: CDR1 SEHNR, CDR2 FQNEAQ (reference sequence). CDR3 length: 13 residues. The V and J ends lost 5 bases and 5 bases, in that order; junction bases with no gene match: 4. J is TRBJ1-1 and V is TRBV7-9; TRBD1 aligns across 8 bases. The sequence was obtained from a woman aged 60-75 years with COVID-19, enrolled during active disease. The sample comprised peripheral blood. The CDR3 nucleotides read TGTGCCAGCAGCCTCGGACAGGGAACTGAAGCTTTCTTT. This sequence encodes CASSLGQGTEAFF.